This section outlines one T cell receptor (beta chain) sequence together with its context. Regarding time point: time of PML onset. At PML onset, T3 blood samples were taken. The entry originates in a study of multiple sclerosis patients with progressive multifocal leukoencephalopathy. The survey-level immunoSEQ assay was used. Sequencing used immunoSEQ multiplex PCR; TCRdb keeps in-frame clones, though not all of them. The table shows about 31,000 clones, with approximately 90% occurring only once. With V trimmed by 5 bases and J by 2 bases, 2 bases remained unmatched. There are 14 residues in the CDR3. Germline-derived CDR1 and CDR2 are SGHTA and FQGNSA.

This TCR came from a woman aged 35 to 49 with progressive multifocal leukoencephalopathy. Sequenced here: PBMCs, sampled from a patient treated with natalizumab. This chain connects TRBV7-2 to TRBJ2-2; 7 bases fit TRBD1. The CDR3 DNA sequence: TGTGCCAGCAGCCGGGACAGAAACACCGGGGAGCTGTTTTTT. Translating gives CASSRDRNTGELFF.